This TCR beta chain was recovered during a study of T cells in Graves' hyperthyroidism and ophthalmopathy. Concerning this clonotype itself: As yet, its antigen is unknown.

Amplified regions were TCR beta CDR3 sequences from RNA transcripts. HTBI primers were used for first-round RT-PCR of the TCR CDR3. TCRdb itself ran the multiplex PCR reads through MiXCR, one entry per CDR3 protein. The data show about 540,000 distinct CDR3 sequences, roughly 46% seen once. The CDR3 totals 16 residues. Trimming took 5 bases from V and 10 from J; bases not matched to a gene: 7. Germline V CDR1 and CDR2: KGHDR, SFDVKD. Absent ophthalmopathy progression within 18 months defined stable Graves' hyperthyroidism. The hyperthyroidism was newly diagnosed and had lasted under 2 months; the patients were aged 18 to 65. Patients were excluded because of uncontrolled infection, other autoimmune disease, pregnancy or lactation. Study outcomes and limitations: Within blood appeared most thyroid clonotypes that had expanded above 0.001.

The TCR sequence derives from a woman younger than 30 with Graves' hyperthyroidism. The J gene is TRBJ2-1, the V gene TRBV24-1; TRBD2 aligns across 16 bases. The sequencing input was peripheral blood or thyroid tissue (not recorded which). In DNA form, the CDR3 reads TGTGCCACCAGTGCCCCGGGACTAGCGGGAGGGGTAGAGCAGTTCTTC. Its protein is CATSAPGLAGGVEQFF.